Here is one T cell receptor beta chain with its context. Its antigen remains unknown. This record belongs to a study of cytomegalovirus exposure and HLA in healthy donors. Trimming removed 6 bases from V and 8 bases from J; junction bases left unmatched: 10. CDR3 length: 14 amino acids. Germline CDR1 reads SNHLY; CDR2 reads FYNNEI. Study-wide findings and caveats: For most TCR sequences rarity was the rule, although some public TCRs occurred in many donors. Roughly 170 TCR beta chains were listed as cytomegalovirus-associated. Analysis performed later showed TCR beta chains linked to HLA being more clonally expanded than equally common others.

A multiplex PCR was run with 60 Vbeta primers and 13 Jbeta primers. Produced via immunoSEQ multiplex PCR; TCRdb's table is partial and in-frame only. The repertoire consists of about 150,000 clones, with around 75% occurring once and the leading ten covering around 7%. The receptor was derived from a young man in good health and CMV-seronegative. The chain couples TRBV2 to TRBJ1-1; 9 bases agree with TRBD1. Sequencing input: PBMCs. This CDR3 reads CASRPGQGLFEAFF. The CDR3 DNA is TGTGCCAGCAGGCCGGGACAGGGCCTATTCGAAGCTTTCTTT.